A single sample is the source of the 9 T cell receptor beta chains below, sequenced in a study of spatial heterogeneity in lung cancer. Study-wide results and limits: The number of expanded tumor alpha and beta chains correlated with mutation number.

Their antigens remain unidentified. The time point here: sample taken at primary tumor resection. MiXCR, applied by TCRdb to the 5' RACE reads, yields one record per CDR3 protein. The sample consists of about 1,400 distinct CDR3 sequences, around 23% of them appearing once. This specimen was lung tumor tissue, taken at surgery. These receptors were obtained from a male donor with early-stage non-small cell lung cancer.

This clonotype counts as large (0.1 to 1%). This beta chain is off target for a library built for alpha chains, so its abundance means little. The chain recombines TRBV7-2 with TRBJ2-7; a possible D gene is TRBD1 (6 bases). This CDR3 has 12 residues. Trimming removed 3 bases at V and 7 bases at J, with 10 bases between. Germline V gene sequence: CDR1 SGHTA, CDR2 FQGNSA. The CDR3 DNA follows: TGTGCCAGCAGCTTCAGGGGTGGGGAGCAGTACTTC. Its translation is CASSFRGGEQYF.

This clonotype was counted between two and nine times. This beta chain is a stray sequence in a library constructed for alpha chains; its clone size is not meaningful. J is TRBJ2-3 and V is TRBV11-2; 9 positions agree with TRBD2. This CDR3 comprises 16 residues. CDR1 SGHAT and CDR2 FQNNGV come from the germline V gene. Trimming cost V 4 bases and J 4 bases; bases outside gene matches: 9. CDR3 residues: CASSSLAGGPADTQYF. In DNA form, the CDR3 reads TGTGCCAGCAGCTCCCTCGCGGGAGGGCCGGCAGATACGCAGTATTTT. Full variable domain (rest looked up from reference TRBV11-2 and TRBJ2-3): EAGVAQSPRYKIIEKRQSVAFWCNPISGHATLYWYQQILGQGPKLLIQFQNNGVVDDSQLPKDRFSAERLKGVDSTLKIQPAKLEDSAVYLCASSSLAGGPADTQYFGPGTRLTVL.

Points on this clonotype: This beta chain is an unintended read in a library built for alpha chains; its size means little. V gene TRBV7-2 combines with J gene TRBJ2-7; D is unclear. V was shortened by 3 bases and J by 5 bases, with 14 bases between the two germline ends. The V gene's germline CDR1 is SGHTA and CDR2 FQGNSA. This CDR3 has 14 residues. DNA for the CDR3: TGTGCCAGCAGCTTGGAGACCCGGTCTCACGAGCAGTACTTC. Its translation is CASSLETRSHEQYF.

Note on this clonotype: This beta chain is an unintended read in a library built for alpha chains; its size means little. The rearrangement uses TRBV12-3 or TRBV12-4 and TRBJ1-1; 9 positions agree with TRBD1. The J segment lost 4 bases and the V segment lost 4 bases, leaving 10 bases of the junction unmatched. The CDR3 covers 16 residues. DNA for the CDR3: TGTGCCAGCAGTTCGCCGGACAGGGGCCCTGTCACTGAAGCTTTCTTT. Translated: CASSSPDRGPVTEAFF.

This clonotype has a handful of counts. Little can be read into the size of this beta chain, an off-target read in a library designed for alpha chains. The chain combines TRBV24-1 with TRBJ2-2, with a weak D call TRBD1 (5 bases). CDR3 length equals 14 residues. V was cut by 7 bases and J by 4 bases, with 12 bases left in between. CDR1 is KGHDR, CDR2 SFDVKD, per germline. The CDR3 sequence is CATRRGRGTGELFF. DNA of the CDR3: TGTGCCACCAGAAGGGGTCGAGGCACCGGGGAGCTGTTTTTT.

Of note for this clonotype: This beta chain is off target for a library built for alpha chains, so its abundance means little. This chain joins TRBV15 and TRBJ2-3, with TRBD1 as a possible D gene (5 bases). Germline V CDR1 and CDR2: LNHNV, YYDKDF (reference sequence). CDR3 length equals 14 residues. V gave up 0 bases and J gave up 4 bases, with 8 bases separating them. The CDR3 loop reads CATSRDRAADTQYF. The CDR3, as DNA: TGTGCCACCAGCAGAGACAGGGCTGCAGATACGCAGTATTTT.

There are a few counts of this clonotype. This beta chain appears as a stray read in a library generated for alpha chains; its size is not informative. J is TRBJ2-7 and V is TRBV4-2; D is unclear. The germline gives CDR1 LGHNA, CDR2 YNFKEQ. This CDR3 comprises 16 residues. Trimming removed 0 bases from V and 2 bases from J, with 14 bases in between. The chain's CDR3 is CASSQEFSRATYEQYF. DNA for the CDR3: TGTGCCAGCAGCCAAGAATTCTCCCGGGCTACCTACGAGCAGTACTTC.

This clonotype was found a few times. Because this beta chain is a stray read in a library intended to capture alpha chains, its abundance should not be given much weight. J is TRBJ2-6 and V is TRBV7-6; D may be TRBD1 (5 bases). CDR3 size: 20 residues. In germline, CDR1 is SGHVS, CDR2 FNYEAQ. Deletions cut 5 bases from V and 1 base from J, with 24 bases between. CDR3 protein: CASSLALQDAVPSGANVLTF. For the CDR3, the DNA is TGTGCCAGCAGCCTGGCTCTACAGGACGCCGTCCCTTCTGGGGCCAACGTCCTGACTTTC.

On this clonotype itself: This beta chain is an off-target read within a library intended for alpha chains, so its frequency means little. This sequence joins TRBV11-2 and TRBJ2-5; no clear D gene. V was clipped by 5 bases and J by 0 bases, with 10 bases between them. CDR3 size: 14 residues. The V gene's germline CDR1 is SGHAT and CDR2 FQNNGV. The CDR3 DNA reads as TGTGCCAGCAGCCCATTCGACAACCAAGAGACCCAGTACTTC. Its protein product is CASSPFDNQETQYF.